The 21 T cell receptor beta chains listed next were all sequenced from one sample in a study of cytomegalovirus exposure and HLA in healthy donors. Primers: 60 Vbeta forward and 13 Jbeta reverse. Method: immunoSEQ multiplex PCR; TCRdb's copy keeps in-frame clones and lacks some. This repertoire shows about 130,000 clones, around three quarters found once; its top ten account for about 7%. Input material: PBMCs. Receptors were obtained from a man in his forties in good health and CMV-seropositive.

V is TRBV10-3 and J is TRBJ2-5, with TRBD1 as a possible D gene (5 bases). The CDR3 covers 14 residues. The germline CDR1 and CDR2 sequences are ENHRY and SYGVKD. The V end lost 0 bases, the J end lost 2 bases, and 7 bases lay between the germline ends. In DNA, the CDR3 is TGTGCCATCAGTGAGTCTCCAGGGCAAGAGACCCAGTACTTC. Encoded protein: CAISESPGQETQYF.

The V call is TRBV10-1, the J call TRBJ2-3; 7 bases map to TRBD2. This CDR3 is built from 15 residues. V trimming: 6 bases; J trimming: 1 base; junction bases outside the gene matches: 7. Per the germline V gene, CDR1 is WNHNN and CDR2 is SYGVQD (reference sequence). The CDR3: CASSPAGSGTDTQYF. Written as DNA, the CDR3 is TGCGCCAGCAGCCCAGCGGGAAGTGGCACAGATACGCAGTATTTT.

The rearrangement links TRBV5-1 to TRBJ2-7; 10 bases match TRBD1. Germline CDR1 and CDR2: SGHRS and YFSETQ. The CDR3 is 14 amino acids. Trimming removed 4 bases from V and 5 bases from J; junction bases left unmatched: 6. The CDR3 coding sequence is TGCGCCAGCAGCGGGGGACAGGGGATCGACGAGCAGTACTTC. Translated: CASSGGQGIDEQYF.

This clone was counted once. The rearrangement uses TRBV7-8 and TRBJ2-5, with D maybe TRBD1 (5 bases). This CDR3 contains 16 residues. Trimming left V 2 bases short and J 2 bases short, with 15 bases between. In germline, CDR1 is SGHVS, CDR2 FQNEAQ. CDR3 nucleotide sequence: TGTGCCAGCAGCTTAATTCCGGCAGGACAACAAGAGACCCAGTACTTC. Its translation: CASSLIPAGQQETQYF.

This chain links TRBV5-8 with TRBJ2-3; tentative D call: TRBD2 (5 bases). Germline assignment: CDR1 SGHTS and CDR2 YDEGEE. V lost 0 bases to trimming and J lost 2 bases, with 10 bases between them. CDR3 length: 15 amino acids. The DNA for the CDR3 is TGTGCCAGCAGCTTGGACGGGATCTTCACAGATACGCAGTATTTT. Translated, it gives CASSLDGIFTDTQYF.

J is TRBJ1-4 and V is TRBV18; D might be TRBD1 (5 bases). CDR1 and CDR2 from the germline V gene are KGHSH and LQKENI. Trimming cost V 6 bases and J 6 bases, with 17 bases left between them. The CDR3 totals 15 residues. For the CDR3, the DNA is TGTGCCAGCTCCCCCCAGGGCAGGGTGGATGAAAAACTGTTTTTT. Translated: CASSPQGRVDEKLFF.

The chain is built from TRBV6-4 and TRBJ2-3; the match to TRBD2 covers 11 bases. J gave up 3 bases and V 5 bases, and 7 bases lay outside the gene matches. Germline V CDR1 and CDR2: MRHNA, SNTAGT. The CDR3 has 16 amino acids. The CDR3, as DNA: TGTGCCAGCAGTCCATTAGCGGGAGGGCCTACAGATACGCAGTATTTT. Translated: CASSPLAGGPTDTQYF.

The rearrangement uses TRBV5-4 and TRBJ2-3; 11 bases are shared with TRBD1. Germline V gives CDR1 SGHNT, CDR2 YYREEE (reference sequence). This CDR3 has 16 residues. J was trimmed by 2 bases and V by 3 bases; bases with no gene match: 5. The CDR3: CASSSPGQGATDTQYF. Written as DNA, the CDR3 is TGTGCCAGCAGCTCGCCCGGACAGGGGGCCACAGATACGCAGTATTTT.

The genes are TRBV6-5 and TRBJ2-5, with D possibly matching TRBD2 (6 bases). The ends were cut back, 6 bases at V and 5 bases at J, with 13 bases in the middle. Germline V gives CDR1 MNHEY, CDR2 SVGAGI. The CDR3 loop spans 13 amino acids. For the CDR3, the DNA is TGTGCCAGCAGCCAGGAGCGGGTGGAGACCCAGTACTTC. Its protein is CASSQERVETQYF.

The chain employs TRBV9 and TRBJ1-1; D is undetermined. The CDR3 contains 14 residues. Trimming took 3 bases from V and 1 from J, leaving 10 bases between them. The germline gives CDR1 SGDLS, CDR2 YYNGEE. The CDR3 reads CASSAQTPNTEAFF. The CDR3 DNA reads as TGTGCCAGCAGCGCCCAGACACCGAACACTGAAGCTTTCTTT.

The chain employs TRBV9 and TRBJ2-1; D gene unclear. The V gene lost 0 bases and the J gene lost 4 bases, with 11 bases spanning the gap. The CDR3 is 15 residues long. Per the germline V gene, CDR1 is SGDLS and CDR2 is YYNGEE. DNA of the CDR3: TGTGCCAGCAGCGTAGAGCTAGGTGGATACAATGAGCAGTTCTTC. Its protein product is CASSVELGGYNEQFF.

This sequence joins TRBV29-1 and TRBJ2-1; perhaps TRBD1 as D (5 bases). The V gene lost 6 bases and the J gene lost 7 bases, with 13 bases spanning the gap. The CDR3 contains 12 residues. CDR1 is SQVTM, CDR2 ANQGSEA, per germline. The chain's CDR3 is CSVNRQRNEQFF. CDR3 DNA sequence: TGCAGCGTCAACCGACAGCGTAATGAGCAGTTCTTC.

This rearrangement joins TRBV5-6 to TRBJ2-7; 11 nucleotides match TRBD2. J lost 2 bases, V lost 5 bases, and 6 bases had no gene match. Per germline, CDR1 SGHDT and CDR2 YYEEEE. The CDR3 sequence is 15 residues long. The chain's CDR3 is CASRAGTSGPYEQYF. CDR3 in DNA: TGTGCCAGCAGGGCCGGGACTAGCGGTCCCTACGAGCAGTACTTC.

The V and J genes are TRBV18 and TRBJ2-2; TRBD2 is a possible D gene (7 bases). Trimming took off 3 bases at V and 2 bases at J, with 13 bases between the two ends. Germline V gene lookup returns CDR1 KGHSH and CDR2 LQKENI. The CDR3 covers 16 residues. The DNA for the CDR3 is TGTGCCAGCTCACCGTGGCGGGGGCTAAACACCGGGGAGCTGTTTTTT. This sequence encodes CASSPWRGLNTGELFF.

This chain uses TRBV7-9 with TRBJ1-2; 10 bases are shared with TRBD1. Germline V lookup: CDR1 SEHNR, CDR2 FQNEAQ (reference sequence). The CDR3 spans 15 residues. The ends lost 4 bases at V and 9 bases at J; junction bases unmatched: 11. The CDR3 loop reads CASSWGQGSSARYTF. In nucleotides, the CDR3 is TGTGCCAGCAGCTGGGGACAGGGGAGCTCCGCCCGCTACACCTTC.

The chain recombines TRBV28 with TRBJ2-3; 7 nucleotides line up with TRBD2. The CDR3 totals 13 residues. Germline V CDR1 and CDR2: MDHEN, SYDVKM. J gave up 3 bases and V 9 bases, and 6 bases lay outside the gene matches. The CDR3 spells CASVGEGTDTQYF. CDR3 DNA: TGTGCCAGTGTTGGGGAGGGAACAGATACGCAGTATTTT. The whole variable domain, filled in from reference TRBV28 and TRBJ2-3, reads DVKVTQSSRYLVKRTGEKVFLECVQDMDHENMFWYRQDPGLGLRLIYFSYDVKMKEKGDIPEGYSVSREKKERFSLILESASTNQTSMYLCASVGEGTDTQYFGPGTRLTVL.

In its sample, this clone was seen a few times. This chain links TRBV18 with TRBJ1-2, with D tentatively TRBD1 (6 bases). Germline CDR1 is KGHSH and CDR2 is LQKENI. With 3 bases removed from V and 3 bases from J, the gap between germline ends came to 11 bases. The length of the CDR3 is 14 residues. Here the CDR3 reads CASSPTGRDYGYTF. In DNA, the CDR3 is TGTGCCAGCTCACCGACAGGACGGGACTATGGCTACACCTTC.

Remarks on this clone: The sample carries other DNA sequences with the same CDR3. CDR3 sequence reads: CSVVAGGTYEQYF. As DNA, the CDR3 is TGCAGCGTCGTGGCGGGGGGAACCTACGAGCAGTACTTC. This rearrangement joins TRBV29-1 to TRBJ2-7, with 8 bases aligning to TRBD2. The J segment lost 2 bases and the V segment lost 6 bases, leaving 6 bases of the junction unmatched. This CDR3 has 13 residues. Germline V gene lookup returns CDR1 SQVTM and CDR2 ANQGSEA.

The genes are TRBV6-1 and TRBJ1-2, with TRBD1 as a possible D gene (6 bases). CDR1 MNHNS and CDR2 SASEGT come from the germline V gene. This CDR3 region has 14 residues. V lost 6 bases and J 8 bases, leaving 19 bases between the germline ends. The chain's CDR3 is CASRVDSVIYGYTF. The CDR3 nucleotides read TGTGCCAGCAGGGTGGACAGCGTTATTTACGGCTACACCTTC.

This clone has a handful of counts. This sequence joins TRBV2 and TRBJ1-5; D uncertain. V lost 2 bases and J 4 bases, leaving 6 bases between the germline ends. CDR1 SNHLY and CDR2 FYNNEI come from the germline V gene. This CDR3 region has 13 residues. The CDR3 is CASSERENQPQHF. As DNA, the CDR3 is TGTGCCAGCAGTGAAAGGGAGAATCAGCCCCAGCATTTT.

This clone appeared once. The chain has TRBV6-4 and TRBJ2-2; tentatively, D is TRBD1 (5 bases). Germline CDR1 MRHNA, CDR2 SNTAGT. The V end lost 4 bases, the J end lost 0 bases, and 18 bases lay between the germline ends. This CDR3 is built from 18 residues. CDR3 nucleotides: TGTGCCAGCAGTGGGGCTTTACAAGGGGAAGCGAACACCGGGGAGCTGTTTTTT. Amino acids: CASSGALQGEANTGELFF.